This paragraph covers one TCR beta chain sequence. This entry belongs to a study of OX40 agonist ivuxolimab in advanced cancers. Across the study: Participants averaged approximately 60 years of age (range roughly 23 to 79) and were about 85% male.

The method was immunoSEQ multiplex PCR; TCRdb's version includes in-frame clones alone and lacks a portion of them. The table shows around 94,000 clones, with around nine tenths occurring only once. Germline V gene data show CDR1 as SGHTA and CDR2 as FQGNSA. This CDR3 contains 15 residues. The V and J ends lost 6 bases and 7 bases respectively, with 19 bases between them. This receptor was taken from an adult with an advanced solid tumor such as melanoma, head and neck, liver or kidney cancer. The V call is TRBV7-2, the J call TRBJ2-1, with D tentatively TRBD2 (6 bases). The sequencing used CD4+ or CD8+ T cells sorted from blood, collected in a trial of the OX40 agonist ivuxolimab. The CDR3 reads CASRQNAGRGNEQFF. Here the CDR3 DNA reads TGTGCCAGCAGACAAAACGCCGGGCGGGGTAATGAGCAGTTCTTC.